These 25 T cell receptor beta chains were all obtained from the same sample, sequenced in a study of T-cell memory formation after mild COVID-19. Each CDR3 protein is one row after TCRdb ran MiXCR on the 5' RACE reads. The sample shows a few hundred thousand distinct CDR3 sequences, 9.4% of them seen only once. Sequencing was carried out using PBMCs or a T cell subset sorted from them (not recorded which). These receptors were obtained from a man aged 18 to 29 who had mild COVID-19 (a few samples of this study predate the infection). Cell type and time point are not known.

CDR3 sequence: CSARGGRETNEQFF. DNA of the CDR3: TGCAGTGCTAGAGGGGGTCGGGAGACAAATGAGCAGTTCTTC. The V and J genes are TRBV20-1 and TRBJ2-1; possible D gene TRBD2, 6 bases. The germline gives CDR1 DFQATT, CDR2 SNEGSKA (reference sequence). V lost 1 base and J lost 7, with 14 bases in between. This CDR3 region has 14 residues.

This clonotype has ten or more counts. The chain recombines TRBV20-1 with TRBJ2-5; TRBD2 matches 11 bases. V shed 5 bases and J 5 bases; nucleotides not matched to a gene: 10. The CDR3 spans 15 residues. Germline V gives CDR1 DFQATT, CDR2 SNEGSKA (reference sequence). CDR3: CSASLSGGARETQYF. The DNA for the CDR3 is TGCAGTGCTTCCCTTAGCGGGGGGGCCCGTGAGACCCAGTACTTC.

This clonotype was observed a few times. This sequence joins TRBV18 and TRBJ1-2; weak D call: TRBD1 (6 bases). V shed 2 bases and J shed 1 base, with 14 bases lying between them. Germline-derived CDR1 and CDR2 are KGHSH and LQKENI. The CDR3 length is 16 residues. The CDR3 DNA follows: TGTGCCAGCTCACCAGAGGGGACATCTTTTAACTATGGCTACACCTTC. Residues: CASSPEGTSFNYGYTF.

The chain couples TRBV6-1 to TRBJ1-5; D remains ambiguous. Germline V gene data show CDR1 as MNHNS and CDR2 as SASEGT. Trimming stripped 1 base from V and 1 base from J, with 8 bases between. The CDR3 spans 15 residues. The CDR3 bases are TGTGCCAGCAGTGAAGAGATGGGCAGCAATCAGCCCCAGCATTTT. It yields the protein CASSEEMGSNQPQHF.

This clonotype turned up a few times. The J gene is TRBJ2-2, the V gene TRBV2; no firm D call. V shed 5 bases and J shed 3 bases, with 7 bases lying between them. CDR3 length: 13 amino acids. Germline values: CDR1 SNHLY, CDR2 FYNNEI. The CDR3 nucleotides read TGTGCCAGCAGTCCCAGATACACCGGGGAGCTGTTTTTT. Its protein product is CASSPRYTGELFF.

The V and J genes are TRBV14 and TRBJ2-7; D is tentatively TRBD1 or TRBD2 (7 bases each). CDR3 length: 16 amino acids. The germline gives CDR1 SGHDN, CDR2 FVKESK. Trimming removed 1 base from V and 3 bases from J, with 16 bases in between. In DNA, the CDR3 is TGTGCCAGCAGCCAAGGGGAGGGGGCCCTACTCTACGAGCAGTACGTC. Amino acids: CASSQGEGALLYEQYV.

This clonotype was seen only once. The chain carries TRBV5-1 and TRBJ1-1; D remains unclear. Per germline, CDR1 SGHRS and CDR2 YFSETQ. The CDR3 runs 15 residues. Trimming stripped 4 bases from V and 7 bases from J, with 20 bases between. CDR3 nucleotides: TGCGCCAGCAGCGACCGGGCCCACCTTGGATTTGAAGCTTTCTTT. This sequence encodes CASSDRAHLGFEAFF.

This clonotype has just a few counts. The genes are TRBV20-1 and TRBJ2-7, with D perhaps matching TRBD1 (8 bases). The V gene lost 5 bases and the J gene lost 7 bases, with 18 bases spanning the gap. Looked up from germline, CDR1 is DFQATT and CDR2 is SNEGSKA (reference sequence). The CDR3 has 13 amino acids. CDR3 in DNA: TGCAGTGCTGCGACAGGGGCCGGGGGGGAGCAGTACTTC. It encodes CSAATGAGGEQYF.

As DNA, the CDR3 is TGCAGTGCCCCCCCCCGGGGGGCGGGGGAACCAGATACGCAGTATTTT. This sequence encodes CSAPPRGAGEPDTQYF. The chain links TRBV20-1 to TRBJ2-3; the D gene is possibly TRBD2 (7 bases). Germline V gene data show CDR1 as DFQATT and CDR2 as SNEGSKA (reference sequence). The V end lost 6 bases, the J end lost 4 bases, and 23 bases lay between the germline ends. This CDR3 spans 16 amino acids.

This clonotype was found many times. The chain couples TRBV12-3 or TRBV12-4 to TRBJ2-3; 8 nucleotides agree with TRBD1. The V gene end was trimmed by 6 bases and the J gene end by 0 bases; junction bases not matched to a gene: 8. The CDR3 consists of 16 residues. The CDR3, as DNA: TGTGCCAGCAGAACCCGGACAGGGTCTAGCACAGATACGCAGTATTTT. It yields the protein CASRTRTGSSTDTQYF.

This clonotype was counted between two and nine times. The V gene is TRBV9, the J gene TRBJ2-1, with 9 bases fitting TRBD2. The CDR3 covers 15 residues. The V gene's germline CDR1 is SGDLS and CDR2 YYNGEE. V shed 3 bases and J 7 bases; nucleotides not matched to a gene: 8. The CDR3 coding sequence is TGTGCCAGCAGCGCCGCGGGGGGGTTGGAAAATGAGCAGTTCTTC. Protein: CASSAAGGLENEQFF. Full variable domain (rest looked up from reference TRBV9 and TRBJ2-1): DSGVTQTPKHLITATGQRVTLRCSPRSGDLSVYWYQQSLDQGLQFLIQYYNGEERAKGNILERFSAQQFPDLHSELNLSSLELGDSALYFCASSAAGGLENEQFFGPGTRLTVL.

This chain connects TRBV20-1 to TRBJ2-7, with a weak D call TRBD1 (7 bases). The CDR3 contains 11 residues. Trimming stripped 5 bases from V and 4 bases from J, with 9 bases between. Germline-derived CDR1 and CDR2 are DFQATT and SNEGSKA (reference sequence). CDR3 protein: CSAQGGYEQYV. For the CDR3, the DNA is TGCAGTGCTCAGGGGGGTTACGAGCAGTACGTC.

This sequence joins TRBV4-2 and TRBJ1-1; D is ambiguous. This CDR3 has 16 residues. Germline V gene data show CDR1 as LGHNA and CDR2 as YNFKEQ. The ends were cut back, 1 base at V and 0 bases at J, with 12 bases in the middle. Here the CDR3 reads CASSQASAEVNTEAFF. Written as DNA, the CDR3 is TGTGCCAGCAGCCAAGCCTCAGCGGAGGTGAACACTGAAGCTTTCTTT.

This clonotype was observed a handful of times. The DNA for the CDR3 is TGCGCCAGCAGCTTGCGACAGGCAAACACTGAAGCTTTCTTT. This encodes CASSLRQANTEAFF. V gene TRBV5-1 combines with J gene TRBJ1-1; tentative D call: TRBD1 (6 bases). The CDR3 loop spans 14 amino acids. CDR1 is SGHRS and CDR2 is YFSETQ in the germline V gene. V gave up 1 base and J gave up 2 bases, with 9 bases separating them.

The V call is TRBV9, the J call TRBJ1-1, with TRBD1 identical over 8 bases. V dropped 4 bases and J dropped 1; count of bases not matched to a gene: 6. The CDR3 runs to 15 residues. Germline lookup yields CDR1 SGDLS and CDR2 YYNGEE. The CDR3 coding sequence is TGTGCCAGCAGCACCTACGACAGGGGGAACACTGAAGCTTTCTTT. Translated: CASSTYDRGNTEAFF.

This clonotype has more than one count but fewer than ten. The CDR3 loop is CASSKGTADTGELFF. CDR3 sequence (DNA): TGTGCCAGCAGTAAAGGGACAGCGGATACCGGGGAGCTGTTTTTT. The V gene is TRBV6-5, the J gene TRBJ2-2, with 7 bases identical to TRBD1. Losses at the gene ends were 5 bases for V and 5 bases for J; bases not matched to a gene: 8. CDR1 is MNHEY and CDR2 is SVGAGI in the germline V gene. CDR3 length: 15 residues.

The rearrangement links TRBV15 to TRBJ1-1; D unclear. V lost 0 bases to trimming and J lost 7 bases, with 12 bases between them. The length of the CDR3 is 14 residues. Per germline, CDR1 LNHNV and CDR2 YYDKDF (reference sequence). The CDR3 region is CATSRDLGGDEAFF. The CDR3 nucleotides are TGTGCCACCAGCAGAGATTTGGGCGGGGATGAAGCTTTCTTT.

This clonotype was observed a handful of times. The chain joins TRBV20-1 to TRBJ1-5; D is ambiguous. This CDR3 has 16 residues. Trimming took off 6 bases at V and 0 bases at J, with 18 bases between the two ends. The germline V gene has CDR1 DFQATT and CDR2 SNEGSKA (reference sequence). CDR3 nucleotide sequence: TGCAGTGCAAGGCAGTCTCACATTTATAGCAATCAGCCCCAGCATTTT. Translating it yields CSARQSHIYSNQPQHF.

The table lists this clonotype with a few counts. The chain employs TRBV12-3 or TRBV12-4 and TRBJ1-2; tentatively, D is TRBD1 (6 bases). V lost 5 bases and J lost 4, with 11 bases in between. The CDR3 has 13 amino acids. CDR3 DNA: TGTGCCAGCAGTCCGACAGGCGCCTATGGCTACACCTTC. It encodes CASSPTGAYGYTF.

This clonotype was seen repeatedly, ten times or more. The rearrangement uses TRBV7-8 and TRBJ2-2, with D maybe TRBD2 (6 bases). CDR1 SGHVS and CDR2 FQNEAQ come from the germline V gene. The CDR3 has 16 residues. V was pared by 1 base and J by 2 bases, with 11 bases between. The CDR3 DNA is TGTGCCAGCAGCTTAGGCTCGGGGGTCAACACCGGGGAGCTGTTTTTT. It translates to CASSLGSGVNTGELFF.

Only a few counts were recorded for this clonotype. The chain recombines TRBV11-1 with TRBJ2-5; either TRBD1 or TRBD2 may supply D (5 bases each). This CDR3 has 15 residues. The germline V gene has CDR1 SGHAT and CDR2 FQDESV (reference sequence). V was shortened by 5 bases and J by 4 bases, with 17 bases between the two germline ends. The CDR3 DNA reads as TGTGCCAGCAGCGAATATACATCGGGGCGAGAGACCCAGTACTTC. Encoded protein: CASSEYTSGRETQYF.

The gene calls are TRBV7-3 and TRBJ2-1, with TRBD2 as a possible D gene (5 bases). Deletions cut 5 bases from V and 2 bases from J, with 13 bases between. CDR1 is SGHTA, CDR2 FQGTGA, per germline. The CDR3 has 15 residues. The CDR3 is CASSAQPGTYNEQFF. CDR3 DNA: TGTGCCAGCAGCGCACAACCCGGGACCTACAATGAGCAGTTCTTC.

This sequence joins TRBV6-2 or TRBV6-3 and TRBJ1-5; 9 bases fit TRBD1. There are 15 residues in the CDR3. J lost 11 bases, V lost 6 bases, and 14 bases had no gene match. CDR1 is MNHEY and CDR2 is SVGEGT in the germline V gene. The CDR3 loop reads CASRSPGTGQSAQHF. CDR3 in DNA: TGTGCCAGCAGGTCTCCCGGGACAGGGCAATCAGCCCAGCATTTT.

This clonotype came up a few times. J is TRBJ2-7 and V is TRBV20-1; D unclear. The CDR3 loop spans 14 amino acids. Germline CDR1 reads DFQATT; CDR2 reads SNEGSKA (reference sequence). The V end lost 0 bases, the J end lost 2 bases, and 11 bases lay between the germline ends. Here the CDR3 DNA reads TGCAGTGCTAGAGACCGGTTCCTGCCCTACGAGCAGTACTTC. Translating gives CSARDRFLPYEQYF.

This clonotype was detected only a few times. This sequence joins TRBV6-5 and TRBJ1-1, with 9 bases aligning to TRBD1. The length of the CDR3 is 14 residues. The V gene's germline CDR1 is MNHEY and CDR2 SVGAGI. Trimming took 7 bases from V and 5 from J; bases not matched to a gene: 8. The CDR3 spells CASTLGQGGTEAFF. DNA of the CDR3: TGTGCCAGCACATTGGGACAGGGAGGTACTGAAGCTTTCTTT.